The entry below describes one T cell receptor (beta chain). Its matching antigen is unknown. Full-length variable regions came from constant-region reverse primers plus semi-nested Nested Universal Primer A PCR. TCRdb reanalysed the 5' RACE reads using MiXCR and keeps one entry per CDR3 protein. The sample holds tens of thousands of distinct CDR3 sequences, approximately 23% seen once. Study-level findings and limits: Larger-cohort validation covered only one TCR beta V-J rearrangement. Tumor Treg TCRs overlapped most with tumor naive CD4+ cells.

The CDR3 contains 11 residues. Germline V CDR1 and CDR2: DFQATT, SNEGSKA (reference sequence). V dropped 3 bases and J dropped 4 bases, with 6 bases sitting between them. Cells sorted as Tregs were CD4+, CD25+ and CD127-/low. The chain uses TRBV20-1 and TRBJ1-2; D gene unclear. The sample consisted of Tregs sorted from a lymph node. This receptor was obtained from a female donor with breast cancer. CDR3 loop: CSASDGYGYTF. DNA of the CDR3: TGCAGTGCTAGCGATGGCTATGGCTACACCTTC.